A single sample gave rise to the 5 T cell receptor beta chains below, sequenced in a study of technical replicates of blood from a few donors. Measured with immunoSEQ multiplex PCR; TCRdb has only the in-frame clones, and not every one. The sample shows about 100,000 clones, about 95% of them seen only once. The sample taken for sequencing was T cells isolated from PBMCs. These receptors were collected from a human donor in good health.

V is TRBV27 and J is TRBJ2-4; perhaps TRBD2 as D (5 bases). The CDR3 is made up of 13 amino acids. CDR1 MNHEY and CDR2 SMNVEV come from the germline V gene (reference sequence). V was pared by 6 bases and J by 5 bases, with 11 bases between. The DNA of the CDR3 is TGTGCCAGCAGCCTACTCGGGGAAAACATTCAGTACTTC. Translated: CASSLLGENIQYF.

The V gene is TRBV19, the J gene TRBJ1-1, with 8 positions matching TRBD1. This CDR3 has 13 amino acids. Germline loops: CDR1 LNHDA, CDR2 SQIVND (reference sequence). V dropped 5 bases and J dropped 1; count of bases not matched to a gene: 0. CDR3 sequence reads: CASSQGANTEAFF. In nucleotides, the CDR3 is TGTGCCAGTAGTCAGGGGGCGAACACTGAAGCTTTCTTT.

The genes are TRBV11-1 and TRBJ1-1; TRBD1 is a possible D gene (5 bases). V gave up 3 bases and J gave up 3 bases, with 11 bases separating them. CDR1 is SGHAT and CDR2 is FQDESV in the germline V gene (reference sequence). The CDR3 runs 14 residues. The DNA for the CDR3 is TGTGCCAGCAGCTTCGAGATAGGGGACACTGAAGCTTTCTTT. Residues: CASSFEIGDTEAFF.

The chain recombines TRBV27 with TRBJ2-7, with 7 bases identical to TRBD2. The length of the CDR3 is 15 residues. With V trimmed by 6 bases and J by 2 bases, 10 bases remained unmatched. Germline V CDR1 and CDR2: MNHEY, SMNVEV (reference sequence). CDR3 in amino acids: CASRPIAGETYEQYF. The CDR3 DNA reads as TGTGCCAGCAGACCCATCGCGGGAGAGACCTACGAGCAGTACTTC.

The chain joins TRBV6-5 to TRBJ1-4; 8 bases are shared with TRBD1. The CDR3 contains 16 residues. V was pared by 3 bases and J by 4 bases, with 7 bases of the junction left unmatched. The germline V gene has CDR1 MNHEY and CDR2 SVGAGI. CDR3 sequence reads: CASSYSIGQGNEKLFF. CDR3 sequence (DNA): TGTGCCAGCAGTTATAGTATCGGACAGGGTAATGAAAAACTGTTTTTT.